Following are 30 T cell receptor beta chains from one sample sequenced in a study of blood T cell repertoires in COVID-19. Repertoires were generated with immunoSEQ multiplex PCR, while TCRdb's copy carries only in-frame clones and drops some. The profile shows about 200,000 clones, 86% of them singletons. The sample comprised peripheral blood. Receptors were obtained from a man aged 25-45 years who had recovered from COVID-19.

The chain joins TRBV2 to TRBJ2-3, with D possibly matching TRBD2 (6 bases). The CDR3 length is 16 residues. Germline assignment: CDR1 SNHLY and CDR2 FYNNEI. V lost 6 bases and J lost 6, with 22 bases in between. CDR3 amino acids: CASREGSRLPTDTQYF. CDR3 nucleotides: TGTGCCAGCAGGGAGGGGTCGAGGCTACCGACTGATACGCAGTATTTT. The entire variable domain, with the rest obtained from reference TRBV2 and TRBJ2-3, is as follows: EPEVTQTPSHQVTQMGQEVILRCVPISNHLYFYWYRQILGQKVEFLVSFYNNEISEKSEIFDDQFSVERPDGSNFTLKIRSTKLEDSAMYFCASREGSRLPTDTQYFGPGTRLTVL.

CDR3 sequence: CASSFQAAETQYF. The CDR3 nucleotides read TGCGCCAGCAGCTTTCAGGCTGCCGAGACCCAGTACTTC. The chain links TRBV5-1 to TRBJ2-5; D is uncertain. Germline assignment: CDR1 SGHRS and CDR2 YFSETQ. The CDR3 has 13 amino acids. V was shortened by 2 bases and J by 5 bases, with 10 bases between the two germline ends.

CDR3 protein: CASSRSREGTEAFF. The CDR3 nucleotides read TGTGCCAGCTCACGGTCCAGGGAGGGGACTGAAGCTTTCTTT. J is TRBJ1-1 and V is TRBV18; D possibly corresponds to TRBD1 (5 bases). This CDR3 is 14 amino acids long. V was shortened by 4 bases and J by 5 bases, with 14 bases between the two germline ends. Per the germline V gene, CDR1 is KGHSH and CDR2 is LQKENI.

The V gene is TRBV6-5, the J gene TRBJ1-5; 11 bases are a match to TRBD1. Germline V lookup: CDR1 MNHEY, CDR2 SVGAGI. V was clipped by 6 bases and J by 7 bases; unmatched bases: 2. This CDR3 is 13 amino acids long. In DNA, the CDR3 is TGTGCCAGCAGGGGACAGGGGGTGCAGCCCCAGCATTTT. This codes for CASRGQGVQPQHF.

The genes are TRBV5-1 and TRBJ2-2; D is possibly TRBD1 (5 bases). V was trimmed by 0 bases and J by 0 bases, leaving 6 bases between them. Germline CDR1 reads SGHRS; CDR2 reads YFSETQ. The CDR3 covers 15 residues. The CDR3 DNA reads TGCGCCAGCAGCTTGGGACAGTCGAACACCGGGGAGCTGTTTTTT. It is translated as CASSLGQSNTGELFF.

CDR3 nucleotides: TGTGCCAGCCGGCCATGGACTAGCGCGGACGAGCAGTACTTC. Protein: CASRPWTSADEQYF. This sequence joins TRBV27 and TRBJ2-7; 9 positions match TRBD2. This CDR3 comprises 14 residues. The J segment lost 5 bases and the V segment lost 8 bases, leaving 10 bases of the junction unmatched. Germline V lookup: CDR1 MNHEY, CDR2 SMNVEV (reference sequence).

The gene calls are TRBV29-1 and TRBJ1-4, with a possible D match to TRBD1 (6 bases). V lost 6 bases and J lost 2, with 16 bases in between. Germline V lookup: CDR1 SQVTM, CDR2 ANQGSEA. The length of the CDR3 is 15 residues. DNA of the CDR3: TGCAGCGTCTCCCCTTCAGGGGTCACTAATGAAAAACTGTTTTTT. This gives the protein CSVSPSGVTNEKLFF.

The chain couples TRBV6-5 to TRBJ2-7; the match to TRBD1 covers 7 bases. J gave up 5 bases and V 2 bases, and 3 bases lay outside the gene matches. The CDR3 length is 13 residues. Germline V CDR1 and CDR2: MNHEY, SVGAGI. The CDR3: CASSYRDSDEQYF. The CDR3 nucleotides are TGTGCCAGCAGTTACCGGGACAGCGACGAGCAGTACTTC.

CDR3 amino acids: CASSPRTSHEQYF. CDR3 sequence (DNA): TGTGCCAGCAGCCCCCGGACTAGCCACGAGCAGTACTTC. The chain combines TRBV9 with TRBJ2-7; 8 bases map to TRBD2. The CDR3 has 13 amino acids. V lost 4 bases to trimming and J lost 5 bases; unmatched junction nucleotides: 5. Germline CDR1 SGDLS, CDR2 YYNGEE. The full variable domain, in which reference TRBV9 and TRBJ2-7 provide the parts outside the CDR3, is DSGVTQTPKHLITATGQRVTLRCSPRSGDLSVYWYQQSLDQGLQFLIQYYNGEERAKGNILERFSAQQFPDLHSELNLSSLELGDSALYFCASSPRTSHEQYFGPGTRLTVT.

This clone occurred many times. The chain uses TRBV10-3 and TRBJ2-7; 10 bases agree with TRBD1. Unmatched junction bases numbered 5, after V lost 6 bases and J lost 3 bases. Germline V gives CDR1 ENHRY, CDR2 SYGVKD. The CDR3 extends over 14 amino acids. The CDR3 is CAISRQGASYEQYF. The CDR3 nucleotides read TGTGCCATCAGCCGACAGGGGGCAAGCTACGAGCAGTACTTC.

The gene calls are TRBV27 and TRBJ1-1; 7 bases agree with TRBD1. This CDR3 comprises 17 residues. The ends lost 0 bases at V and 4 bases at J; junction bases unmatched: 11. Germline V gives CDR1 MNHEY, CDR2 SMNVEV (reference sequence). The CDR3 DNA sequence: TGTGCCAGCAGTTTATCGATAGGAGGGGGCGCGGTCACTGAAGCTTTCTTT. This encodes CASSLSIGGGAVTEAFF.

This rearrangement joins TRBV5-1 to TRBJ1-1; a possible D gene is TRBD1 (5 bases). The germline V gene has CDR1 SGHRS and CDR2 YFSETQ. Trimming stripped 4 bases from V and 1 base from J, with 8 bases between. This CDR3 spans 13 amino acids. In DNA form, the CDR3 reads TGCGCCAGCAGCCAAGGGGCGAACACTGAAGCTTTCTTT. Its translation is CASSQGANTEAFF.

The chain carries TRBV6-5 and TRBJ1-2; tentative D call: TRBD1 (6 bases). The CDR3 has 15 amino acids. Germline-derived CDR1 and CDR2 are MNHEY and SVGAGI. V lost 8 bases to trimming and J lost 3 bases, with 19 bases between them. The DNA of the CDR3 is TGTGCCAGCCGGGGGGCACTATCGGAGCACTATGGCTACACCTTC. This codes for CASRGALSEHYGYTF.

This clone came up once. The J gene is TRBJ1-1, the V gene TRBV19; the D is unclear. Looked up from germline, CDR1 is LNHDA and CDR2 is SQIVND (reference sequence). Trimming stripped 4 bases from V and 1 base from J, with 4 bases between. The CDR3 is 12 residues long. CDR3 residues: CASSTRNTEAFF. The CDR3 DNA sequence: TGTGCCAGTAGTACCCGGAACACTGAAGCTTTCTTT.

This clone was seen a handful of times. The rearrangement joins TRBV4-1 to TRBJ1-6, with unresolved D. Trimming took off 2 bases at V and 7 bases at J, with 18 bases between the two ends. Germline V gene sequence: CDR1 MGHRA, CDR2 YSYEKL. The CDR3 spans 17 residues. CDR3 protein: CASSQRYTRSGNSPLHF. CDR3 nucleotides: TGCGCCAGCAGCCAACGCTACACCCGGTCCGGGAATTCACCCCTCCACTTT.

This clone was found a few times. This rearrangement joins TRBV7-2 to TRBJ2-7; TRBD2 aligns across 12 bases. The V gene end was trimmed by 0 bases and the J gene end by 4 bases; junction bases not matched to a gene: 1. Germline V lookup: CDR1 SGHTA, CDR2 FQGNSA. The CDR3 loop spans 15 amino acids. The CDR3 reads CASSLAGLAGYEQYF. The CDR3 DNA sequence: TGTGCCAGCAGCTTAGCGGGACTAGCGGGTTACGAGCAGTACTTC. The complete variable domain, with remaining parts taken from reference TRBV7-2 and TRBJ2-7, reads GAGVSQSPSNKVTEKGKDVELRCDPISGHTALYWYRQSLGQGLEFLIYFQGNSAPDKSGLPSDRFSAERTGGSVSTLTIQRTQQEDSAVYLCASSLAGLAGYEQYFGPGTRLTVT.

The rearrangement joins TRBV7-2 to TRBJ1-1; weak D call: TRBD1 (5 bases). This CDR3 spans 11 amino acids. Germline values: CDR1 SGHTA, CDR2 FQGNSA. CDR3 sequence reads: CAEGVNTEAFF. The CDR3 DNA is TGTGCGGAAGGGGTGAACACTGAAGCTTTCTTT. The full variable domain, with the rest looked up from reference TRBV7-2 and TRBJ1-1, is GAGVSQSPSNKVTEKGKDVELRCDPISGHTALYWYRQSLGQGLEFLIYFQGNSAPDKSGLPSDRFSAERTGGSVSTLTIQRTQQEDSAVYLCAEGVNTEAFFGQGTRLTVV.

The chain is built from TRBV2 and TRBJ2-7, with unresolved D. The germline CDR1 and CDR2 sequences are SNHLY and FYNNEI. This CDR3 comprises 15 residues. Between the trimmed V and J ends, which lost 4 bases and 6 bases, there was a span of 19 bases. The CDR3 spells CASSGAWASTSEQYF. As DNA, the CDR3 is TGTGCCAGCAGTGGGGCCTGGGCCTCTACATCCGAGCAGTACTTC.

V and J are TRBV5-4 and TRBJ1-3; D uncertain. Germline V gene data show CDR1 as SGHNT and CDR2 as YYREEE (reference sequence). CDR3 length equals 14 residues. V was shortened by 0 bases and J by 2 bases, with 6 bases between the two germline ends. CDR3 in DNA: TGTGCCAGCAGCTTGGCCCTAGCTGGAAACACCATATATTTT. Protein sequence: CASSLALAGNTIYF.

The chain carries TRBV7-9 and TRBJ2-1, with TRBD1 as a possible D gene (5 bases). V dropped 2 bases and J dropped 6 bases, with 8 bases sitting between them. This CDR3 contains 13 residues. Germline CDR1 and CDR2: SEHNR and FQNEAQ (reference sequence). The DNA of the CDR3 is TGTGCCAGCAGCTTATTAGGGGCCAATGAGCAGTTCTTC. Its translation is CASSLLGANEQFF.

The rearrangement joins TRBV15 to TRBJ2-3; D is unresolved. Germline V lookup: CDR1 LNHNV, CDR2 YYDKDF (reference sequence). V was shortened by 0 bases and J by 4 bases, with 8 bases between the two germline ends. This CDR3 has 14 amino acids. This chain's CDR3 is CATSRDRSADTQYF. The DNA for the CDR3 is TGTGCCACCAGCAGAGATAGATCGGCAGATACGCAGTATTTT.

This chain links TRBV6-5 with TRBJ1-2; D is undetermined. The V and J ends lost 7 bases and 8 bases respectively, with 17 bases between them. Germline V CDR1 and CDR2: MNHEY, SVGAGI. The CDR3 runs 13 residues. CDR3 residues: CASKVAEFGGYTF. The CDR3 region has the DNA TGTGCCAGCAAGGTTGCGGAATTCGGGGGCTACACCTTC.

This chain links TRBV7-8 with TRBJ1-2; unclear D gene. Trimming removed 5 bases from V and 4 bases from J, with 20 bases in between. CDR3 length: 16 amino acids. Germline V CDR1 and CDR2: SGHVS, FQNEAQ. CDR3 sequence: CASSRRVRGVGYGYTF. The CDR3 bases are TGTGCCAGCAGCCGTAGGGTCCGGGGAGTGGGCTATGGCTACACCTTC.

This clone showed up just a few times. V is TRBV19 and J is TRBJ2-3; the match to TRBD2 covers 12 bases. This CDR3 region has 14 residues. Trimming took 6 bases from V and 3 from J; bases not matched to a gene: 1. From germline, CDR1 is LNHDA and CDR2 SQIVND (reference sequence). The CDR3 coding sequence is TGTGCCAGTAGCGGACTAGCGGGGACAGATACGCAGTATTTT. Encoded protein: CASSGLAGTDTQYF.

J is TRBJ2-1 and V is TRBV5-8, with D possibly TRBD2 on 7 matching bases. The CDR3 sequence is 16 residues long. V was clipped by 6 bases and J by 10 bases, with 26 bases between them. The germline V gene has CDR1 SGHTS and CDR2 YDEGEE. CDR3 bases: TGTGCCAGCACCCCTCCTCTGGGGGGGGCCCGGGGAGAGCAGTTCTTC. This sequence encodes CASTPPLGGARGEQFF.

The chain has TRBV25-1 and TRBJ2-5; 10 bases are shared with TRBD2. The CDR3 has 14 residues. Germline trimming cut 3 bases from V and 5 bases from J; bases unmatched to any gene: 3. CDR1 is MGHDK, CDR2 SYGVNS, per germline. The CDR3, as DNA: TGTGCCAGCAGTGACACGGGACTAGCGGAGACCCAGTACTTC. Protein sequence: CASSDTGLAETQYF.

In its sample, this clone was seen a few times. The chain combines TRBV4-3 with TRBJ1-1; perhaps TRBD1 as D (6 bases). V lost 0 bases and J 5 bases, leaving 13 bases between the germline ends. The germline CDR1 and CDR2 sequences are LGHNA and YSLEER. The CDR3 consists of 15 residues. The CDR3: CASSQDRGGWTEAFF. The CDR3 nucleotides are TGCGCCAGCAGCCAAGATAGGGGGGGATGGACTGAAGCTTTCTTT.

The chain joins TRBV4-1 to TRBJ2-1; 7 nucleotides align to TRBD1. The CDR3 contains 16 residues. J lost 4 bases, V lost 1 base, and 7 bases had no gene match. Germline V gene sequence: CDR1 MGHRA, CDR2 YSYEKL. The CDR3 bases are TGCGCCAGCAGCCAAGCGCCGGGACAGAGATACAATGAGCAGTTCTTC. Translating it yields CASSQAPGQRYNEQFF.

The gene calls are TRBV7-6 and TRBJ2-1, with 8 bases lining up with TRBD2. The germline V gene has CDR1 SGHVS and CDR2 FNYEAQ. CDR3 length: 17 residues. V was pared by 5 bases and J by 0 bases, with 9 bases of the junction left unmatched. This chain's CDR3 is CASSRHQRGSSYNEQFF. CDR3 sequence (DNA): TGTGCCAGCAGCCGGCACCAGCGGGGGAGCTCCTACAATGAGCAGTTCTTC.

V usage is TRBV18 and J usage is TRBJ1-2, with D tentatively TRBD1 (6 bases). The CDR3 is made up of 15 amino acids. CDR1 and CDR2 (germline): KGHSH, LQKENI. The V and J ends lost 5 bases and 3 bases respectively, with 16 bases between them. The CDR3 spells CASSVNRAVDYGYTF. CDR3 DNA: TGTGCCAGCTCAGTAAACAGGGCGGTGGACTATGGCTACACCTTC.